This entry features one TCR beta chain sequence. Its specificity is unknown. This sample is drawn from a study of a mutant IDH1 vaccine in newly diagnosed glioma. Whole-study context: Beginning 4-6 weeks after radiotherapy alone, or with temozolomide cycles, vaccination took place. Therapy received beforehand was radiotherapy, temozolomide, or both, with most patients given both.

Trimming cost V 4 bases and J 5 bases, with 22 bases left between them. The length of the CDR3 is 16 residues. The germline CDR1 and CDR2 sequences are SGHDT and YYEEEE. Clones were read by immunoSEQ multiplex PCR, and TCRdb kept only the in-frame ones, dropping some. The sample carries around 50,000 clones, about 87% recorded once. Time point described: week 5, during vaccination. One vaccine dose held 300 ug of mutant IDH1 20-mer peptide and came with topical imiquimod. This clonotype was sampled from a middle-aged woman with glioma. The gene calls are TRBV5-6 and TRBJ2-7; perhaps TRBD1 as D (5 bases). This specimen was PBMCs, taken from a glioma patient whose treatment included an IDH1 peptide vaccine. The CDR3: CASSPLGLGKGNEQYF. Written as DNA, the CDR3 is TGTGCCAGCAGCCCCCTGGGGCTGGGGAAGGGGAACGAGCAGTACTTC.